The 27 T cell receptor beta chains reported below all come from one sample, sequenced in a study of blood T cell repertoires in COVID-19. Profiled with immunoSEQ multiplex PCR; TCRdb holds only in-frame clones, not every one. This sample has some 97,000 clones, with roughly nine tenths found just once. Sequenced input: peripheral blood. The origin of the receptors is a man aged 50-59 years with active COVID-19.

The V gene is TRBV18, the J gene TRBJ2-5; D might be TRBD1 (5 bases). Trimming stripped 2 bases from V and 2 bases from J, with 12 bases between. This CDR3 has 15 residues. Germline assignment: CDR1 KGHSH and CDR2 LQKENI. The CDR3 bases are TGTGCCAGCTCACCAGTGGGGCCGGCGCAAGAGACCCAGTACTTC. As protein: CASSPVGPAQETQYF.

V usage is TRBV5-1 and J usage is TRBJ1-1; TRBD1 matches 7 bases. The CDR3 has 14 amino acids. The ends lost 4 bases at V and 3 bases at J; junction bases unmatched: 6. Germline V gene lookup returns CDR1 SGHRS and CDR2 YFSETQ. CDR3: CASSPNTGDTEAFF. The CDR3 region has the DNA TGCGCCAGCAGCCCAAATACAGGGGACACTGAAGCTTTCTTT.

The chain couples TRBV5-1 to TRBJ1-2, with 8 positions matching TRBD1. Germline CDR1 SGHRS, CDR2 YFSETQ. V was pared by 4 bases and J by 8 bases, with 10 bases of the junction left unmatched. The length of the CDR3 is 14 residues. CDR3 DNA: TGCGCCAGCAGCATAGACAGGGGAGAGTGGGGCTACACCTTC. Translation: CASSIDRGEWGYTF.

The gene calls are TRBV4-2 and TRBJ2-3; 11 bases match TRBD2. The CDR3 extends over 16 amino acids. Germline CDR1 reads LGHNA; CDR2 reads YNFKEQ. V shed 2 bases, J shed 1 base, and the junction held 2 bases outside the gene matches. The CDR3 loop reads CASSQISGGGTDTQYF. CDR3 nucleotides: TGTGCCAGCAGCCAAATTAGCGGGGGGGGCACAGATACGCAGTATTTT.

V is TRBV5-8 and J is TRBJ2-5; D unclear. Trimming took off 4 bases at V and 4 bases at J, with 11 bases between the two ends. Germline values: CDR1 SGHTS, CDR2 YDEGEE. The CDR3 contains 13 residues. CDR3: CASSAVTLETQYF. CDR3 nucleotide sequence: TGTGCCAGCAGCGCGGTAACGCTAGAGACCCAGTACTTC.

The V call is TRBV2, the J call TRBJ1-5; 7 bases fit TRBD1. Trimming took 8 bases from V and 0 from J; bases not matched to a gene: 7. This CDR3 is built from 15 residues. CDR1 SNHLY and CDR2 FYNNEI come from the germline V gene. CDR3 nucleotide sequence: TGTGCCAGCGGACCGGGACAGTATAGCAATCAGCCCCAGCATTTT. This encodes CASGPGQYSNQPQHF.

The chain recombines TRBV18 with TRBJ1-1; 8 bases fit TRBD1. V lost 3 bases and J lost 8; bases outside the gene matches: 11. Per the germline V gene, CDR1 is KGHSH and CDR2 is LQKENI. The CDR3 consists of 15 residues. In DNA form, the CDR3 reads TGTGCCAGCTCACCGCCCCAGGGGGCAGGAATAGAAGCTTTCTTT. Residues: CASSPPQGAGIEAFF.

The rearrangement links TRBV11-2 to TRBJ1-3; no clear D gene. CDR1 and CDR2 (germline): SGHAT, FQNNGV. This CDR3 is built from 16 residues. Trimming stripped 3 bases from V and 0 bases from J, with 12 bases between. The CDR3 spells CASSFEAPGSGNTIYF. The CDR3 nucleotides read TGTGCCAGCAGCTTCGAGGCCCCGGGCTCTGGAAACACCATATATTTT. Variable domain in full (rest from reference TRBV11-2 and TRBJ1-3): EAGVAQSPRYKIIEKRQSVAFWCNPISGHATLYWYQQILGQGPKLLIQFQNNGVVDDSQLPKDRFSAERLKGVDSTLKIQPAKLEDSAVYLCASSFEAPGSGNTIYFGEGSWLTVV.

The chain couples TRBV12-5 to TRBJ2-5, with 9 bases identical to TRBD1. Germline V gives CDR1 LGHNT, CDR2 FRNRAP. The CDR3 spans 15 residues. The V segment lost 5 bases and the J segment 4 bases; nucleotides outside the gene matches: 8. The CDR3 protein is CASGHGTGRGETQYF. The DNA for the CDR3 is TGTGCTAGTGGTCACGGGACAGGGAGGGGAGAGACCCAGTACTTC.

The V gene is TRBV2, the J gene TRBJ1-2; 7 positions agree with TRBD1. The CDR3 is 13 amino acids. CDR1 is SNHLY, CDR2 FYNNEI, per germline. Trimming at V came to 4 bases and at J to 8 bases, leaving 7 bases not matched to a gene. The CDR3 protein is CASSVQGTVGYTF. The DNA for the CDR3 is TGTGCCAGCAGTGTACAGGGGACGGTAGGCTACACCTTC.

The chain uses TRBV3-1 (or the pseudogene TRBV3-2) and TRBJ2-7; the D gene is possibly TRBD1 (6 bases). The CDR3 totals 18 residues. CDR1 and CDR2 (germline): LGHDT, YNNKEL (reference sequence). Between the trimmed V and J ends, which lost 0 bases and 5 bases, there was a span of 23 bases. As DNA, the CDR3 is TGTGCCAGCAGCCAAGATTCTGGAATCAGGGGCCCCTCAAACGAGCAGTACTTC. Amino acid sequence: CASSQDSGIRGPSNEQYF.

In this sample, this clone turned up many times. This sequence joins TRBV7-9 and TRBJ1-1; no firm D call. V was clipped by 0 bases and J by 3 bases, with 5 bases between them. CDR1 is SEHNR, CDR2 FQNEAQ, per germline (reference sequence). The CDR3 covers 13 residues. The CDR3 DNA reads as TGTGCCAGCAGCTTAGCCCAGGACACTGAAGCTTTCTTT. This codes for CASSLAQDTEAFF.

This chain uses TRBV3-1 (or the pseudogene TRBV3-2) with TRBJ2-1; 11 bases are shared with TRBD2. Trimming took 4 bases from V and 11 from J; bases not matched to a gene: 7. Per the germline V gene, CDR1 is LGHDT and CDR2 is YNNKEL (reference sequence). The CDR3 is 14 amino acids. CDR3 sequence: CASSLSSGGKKQFF. The CDR3 region has the DNA TGTGCCAGCAGCCTTTCTAGCGGGGGGAAAAAGCAGTTCTTC.

V usage is TRBV19 and J usage is TRBJ1-4, with TRBD1 identical over 11 bases. The CDR3 runs 14 residues. Trimming at V came to 4 bases and at J to 7 bases, leaving 2 bases not matched to a gene. Per germline, CDR1 LNHDA and CDR2 SQIVND (reference sequence). DNA for the CDR3: TGTGCCAGTAGTAAGGGACAGGGGGGTGAAAAACTGTTTTTT. The encoded protein is CASSKGQGGEKLFF.

This chain links TRBV6-5 with TRBJ1-5; D is uncertain. Germline lookup yields CDR1 MNHEY and CDR2 SVGAGI. This CDR3 contains 15 residues. V was pared by 0 bases and J by 4 bases, with 10 bases between. The CDR3 is CASSYSREGNQPQHF. The CDR3 DNA is TGTGCCAGCAGTTACTCGAGAGAGGGAAATCAGCCCCAGCATTTT.

The chain employs TRBV5-5 and TRBJ2-1; 9 bases line up with TRBD2. After removal of 6 bases from V and 9 bases from J, the junction contained 7 bases not matched to a gene. Germline loops: CDR1 SGHKS, CDR2 YYEKEE (reference sequence). The CDR3 is 13 amino acids. CDR3 amino acids: CASTLGTSTEQFF. CDR3 bases: TGTGCCAGCACCCTTGGGACTAGCACTGAGCAGTTCTTC.

This clone has a single count. The chain couples TRBV5-1 to TRBJ2-7; 9 bases match TRBD1. V dropped 4 bases and J dropped 10; count of bases not matched to a gene: 15. Germline V CDR1 and CDR2: SGHRS, YFSETQ. The CDR3 extends over 15 amino acids. This CDR3 reads CASSTQTGGVGGQYF. CDR3 coding DNA: TGCGCCAGCAGCACACAGACAGGGGGGGTCGGCGGACAGTACTTC.

The gene calls are TRBV24-1 and TRBJ2-1, with D unresolved. The CDR3 sequence is 15 residues long. The germline CDR1 and CDR2 sequences are KGHDR and SFDVKD. Trimming took 0 bases from V and 2 from J, leaving 7 bases between them. CDR3 loop: CATSDLPGTYNEQFF. CDR3 nucleotides: TGTGCCACCAGTGATTTGCCAGGTACCTACAATGAGCAGTTCTTC.

The chain uses TRBV3-1 (or the pseudogene TRBV3-2) and TRBJ2-3; 9 bases are a match to TRBD1. From germline, CDR1 is LGHDT and CDR2 YNNKEL (reference sequence). This CDR3 has 18 amino acids. V trimming: 5 bases; J trimming: 0 bases; junction bases outside the gene matches: 12. The CDR3: CASSGIRRTGASTDTQYF. For the CDR3, the DNA is TGTGCCAGCAGCGGGATAAGGAGGACAGGGGCTAGCACAGATACGCAGTATTTT.

The rearrangement uses TRBV10-1 and TRBJ1-2; D unresolved. The V end lost 4 bases, the J end lost 6 bases, and 9 bases lay between the germline ends. Germline V CDR1 and CDR2: WNHNN, SYGVQD (reference sequence). CDR3 length equals 12 residues. This CDR3 is CASSGLLDGYTF. In DNA, the CDR3 is TGCGCCAGCAGTGGGCTCCTGGATGGCTACACCTTC.

The rearrangement joins TRBV18 to TRBJ1-2, with D maybe TRBD1 (5 bases). Germline CDR1 is KGHSH and CDR2 is LQKENI. This CDR3 region has 12 residues. V was clipped by 3 bases and J by 6 bases, with 8 bases between them. The CDR3 nucleotides are TGTGCCAGCTCACCTCCAGGGCATGGCTACACCTTC. It specifies CASSPPGHGYTF.

The chain recombines TRBV2 with TRBJ2-2; TRBD2 matches 7 bases. Unmatched junction bases numbered 4, after V lost 1 base and J lost 2 bases. The V gene's germline CDR1 is SNHLY and CDR2 FYNNEI. This CDR3 has 16 residues. CDR3 DNA sequence: TGTGCCAGCAGTGAAGGGACGGGACTAAACACCGGGGAGCTGTTTTTT. It translates to CASSEGTGLNTGELFF.

The rearrangement joins TRBV19 to TRBJ1-3; no firm D call. The CDR3 runs to 15 residues. CDR1 LNHDA and CDR2 SQIVND come from the germline V gene (reference sequence). Trimming pared 6 bases from V and 0 bases from J, leaving 12 bases between. Here the CDR3 reads CASSPRSSSGNTIYF. In nucleotides, the CDR3 is TGTGCCAGTAGCCCCAGATCAAGCTCTGGAAACACCATATATTTT.

The chain combines TRBV12-3 or TRBV12-4 with TRBJ2-3; weak D call: TRBD2 (5 bases). The CDR3 totals 13 residues. Trimming took off 4 bases at V and 6 bases at J, with 11 bases between the two ends. This chain's CDR3 is CASSWGTGDTQYF. For the CDR3, the DNA is TGTGCCAGCAGTTGGGGTACGGGGGATACGCAGTATTTT.

The genes are TRBV7-5 and TRBJ1-1; the table's D call, TRBD1, was not checked against the DNA. TRBV7-5 is annotated as a pseudogene. The CDR3 contains 16 residues. The CDR3 sequence is CARSLASGRFDTEAFF. CDR3 nucleotide sequence: TGTGCCAGAAGCTTAGCATCTGGCAGATTTGACACTGAAGCTTTCTTT.

The chain has TRBV4-1 and TRBJ1-5; no firm D call. The germline V and J ends were trimmed by 0 bases and 7 bases, with 7 bases remaining between them. Per the germline V gene, CDR1 is MGHRA and CDR2 is YSYEKL. CDR3 length: 13 amino acids. The CDR3 region is CASSQESRQPQHF. In nucleotides, the CDR3 is TGCGCCAGCAGCCAAGAATCGCGGCAGCCCCAGCATTTT.

The CDR3 DNA sequence: TGCGCCAGCAGCCAAGATCCGGGAGAGTATAATTCACCCCTCCACTTT. This translates into CASSQDPGEYNSPLHF. The rearrangement links TRBV4-1 to TRBJ1-6; D call uncertain. CDR1 is MGHRA, CDR2 YSYEKL, per germline. The CDR3 sequence is 16 residues long. Trimming cost V 0 bases and J 4 bases, with 10 bases left between them.